The rows below give T cell receptor beta chains drawn from one sample of a study of vaccination and CD4 T cells after COVID-19. The antigens these receptors bind are not known. MiXCR, applied by TCRdb to the PCR reads, yields one record per CDR3 protein. The sample consists of tens of thousands of distinct CDR3 sequences, 43% of them appearing once. Sequenced material: CD4+ T cells from blood, cultured in vitro, taken about 7 months after SARS-CoV-2 vaccination. The receptors originated from a human donor who had recovered from COVID-19. CDR3s include the opening cysteine and the closing phenylalanine or tryptophan. Fields, in order: V gene, D gene, J gene, clone size, CDR3 protein, CDR3 DNA. D genes are given only for firm matches. The size entry is marked missing in some rows and otherwise reads once, few, many or a size class.

v_gene: TRBV5-4; d_gene: TRBD1; j_gene: TRBJ2-7; abundance: NA; CDR3aa: CASSPTGGSYEQYF; CDR3nt: TGTGCCAGCAGCCCGACAGGGGGTAGCTACGAGCAGTACTTC
v_gene: TRBV6-1; d_gene: NA; j_gene: TRBJ2-5; abundance: few; CDR3aa: CASSHAGTQYF; CDR3nt: TGTGCCAGCAGCCACGCCGGGACCCAGTACTTC
v_gene: TRBV5-4; d_gene: NA; j_gene: TRBJ1-6; abundance: NA; CDR3aa: CASSLAPVGNSPLHF; CDR3nt: TGTGCCAGCAGCTTGGCTCCGGTTGGGAATTCACCCCTCCACTTT
v_gene: TRBV7-2; d_gene: NA; j_gene: TRBJ2-2; abundance: NA; CDR3aa: CASRHGRRGANTGELFF; CDR3nt: TGTGCCAGCAGGCACGGTAGGCGGGGCGCGAACACCGGGGAGCTGTTTTTT
v_gene: TRBV28; d_gene: TRBD1; j_gene: TRBJ2-7; abundance: NA; CDR3aa: CASSDPGQGHYEQYF; CDR3nt: TGTGCCAGCAGTGACCCGGGACAGGGCCACTACGAGCAGTACTTC
v_gene: TRBV20-1; d_gene: TRBD2; j_gene: TRBJ2-7; abundance: few; CDR3aa: CSATGLAGVREQYF; CDR3nt: TGCAGTGCTACGGGACTAGCGGGAGTGAGGGAGCAGTACTTC
v_gene: TRBV29-1; d_gene: TRBD2; j_gene: TRBJ2-5; abundance: few; CDR3aa: CSARDGLVVPQYF; CDR3nt: TGCAGCGCTAGAGACGGACTAGTGGTCCCCCAGTACTTC
v_gene: TRBV7-3; d_gene: NA; j_gene: TRBJ2-2; abundance: few; CDR3aa: CASSLSGNTGELFF; CDR3nt: TGTGCCAGCAGCTTATCGGGGAACACCGGGGAGCTGTTTTTT
v_gene: TRBV7-6; d_gene: NA; j_gene: TRBJ2-3; abundance: few; CDR3aa: CASSLGVRRSTSTDTQYF; CDR3nt: TGTGCCAGCAGCTTGGGCGTCCGGCGAAGCACTAGCACAGATACGCAGTATTTT
v_gene: TRBV6-1; d_gene: NA; j_gene: TRBJ2-2; abundance: NA; CDR3aa: CATLRDLNTGELFF; CDR3nt: TGTGCCACCCTTCGGGACTTGAACACCGGGGAGCTGTTTTTT
v_gene: TRBV6-2/TRBV6-3; d_gene: NA; j_gene: TRBJ2-3; abundance: once; CDR3aa: CANSYPVDTQYF; CDR3nt: TGTGCCAACAGTTATCCCGTGGATACGCAGTATTTT
v_gene: TRBV20-1; d_gene: NA; j_gene: TRBJ1-2; abundance: few; CDR3aa: CSARVTGEANYGYTF; CDR3nt: TGCAGTGCTAGAGTTACAGGTGAAGCTAACTATGGCTACACCTTC
v_gene: TRBV7-2; d_gene: NA; j_gene: TRBJ2-7; abundance: NA; CDR3aa: CASSPTQVSASYEQYF; CDR3nt: TGTGCCAGCAGCCCCACCCAGGTTAGCGCCTCCTACGAGCAGTACTTC
v_gene: TRBV6-1; d_gene: NA; j_gene: TRBJ1-5; abundance: NA; CDR3aa: CASVIETQSNQPQHF; CDR3nt: TGTGCCAGCGTGATTGAGACACAGTCTAATCAGCCCCAGCATTTT
v_gene: TRBV10-1; d_gene: NA; j_gene: TRBJ2-1; abundance: NA; CDR3aa: CASSVGPNEQFF; CDR3nt: TGCGCCAGCAGTGTGGGCCCCAATGAGCAGTTCTTC
v_gene: TRBV7-9; d_gene: NA; j_gene: TRBJ2-4; abundance: NA; CDR3aa: CASSQGREGNIQYF; CDR3nt: TGTGCCAGCAGCCAGGGGAGGGAGGGAAACATTCAGTACTTC
v_gene: TRBV20-1; d_gene: NA; j_gene: TRBJ2-3; abundance: NA; CDR3aa: CSAKAWRNSDTQYF; CDR3nt: TGCAGTGCCAAAGCGTGGAGAAATTCAGATACGCAGTATTTT
v_gene: TRBV7-8; d_gene: TRBD2; j_gene: TRBJ2-2; abundance: NA; CDR3aa: CASSQRRLAGNTGELFF; CDR3nt: TGTGCCAGCAGCCAACGGCGGCTAGCGGGGAACACCGGGGAGCTGTTTTTT
v_gene: TRBV20-1; d_gene: NA; j_gene: TRBJ1-1; abundance: NA; CDR3aa: CSAQWGEMNTEAFF; CDR3nt: TGCAGTGCCCAATGGGGGGAGATGAACACTGAAGCTTTCTTT
v_gene: TRBV6-1; d_gene: NA; j_gene: TRBJ2-7; abundance: NA; CDR3aa: CASHDRTTYEQYF; CDR3nt: TGTGCCAGCCACGACAGGACCACCTACGAGCAGTACTTC
v_gene: TRBV20-1; d_gene: NA; j_gene: TRBJ1-2; abundance: few; CDR3aa: CSGVQGSLYGYTF; CDR3nt: TGCAGTGGCGTACAGGGTTCATTATACGGCTACACCTTC
v_gene: TRBV7-9; d_gene: TRBD2; j_gene: TRBJ2-7; abundance: NA; CDR3aa: CASSLGASGSREQYF; CDR3nt: TGTGCCAGCAGCTTAGGGGCGAGCGGGAGTAGGGAGCAGTACTTC
v_gene: TRBV7-9; d_gene: NA; j_gene: TRBJ2-2; abundance: NA; CDR3aa: CASSLLGRHGGELFF; CDR3nt: TGTGCCAGCAGCTTATTGGGTCGGCACGGCGGGGAGCTGTTTTTT
v_gene: TRBV7-3; d_gene: TRBD1; j_gene: TRBJ2-6; abundance: few; CDR3aa: CASSLAGGSGANVLTF; CDR3nt: TGTGCCAGCAGCTTAGCAGGGGGCTCTGGGGCCAACGTCCTGACTTTC
v_gene: TRBV29-1; d_gene: NA; j_gene: TRBJ2-7; abundance: NA; CDR3aa: CSVELEGQASYEQYF; CDR3nt: TGCAGCGTTGAGTTAGAAGGGCAGGCTTCCTACGAGCAGTACTTC
v_gene: TRBV19; d_gene: TRBD1; j_gene: TRBJ2-5; abundance: NA; CDR3aa: CASSLRAGGPQETQYF; CDR3nt: TGTGCCTCTTCACTTAGGGCAGGGGGTCCCCAAGAGACCCAGTACTTC
v_gene: TRBV7-9; d_gene: TRBD2; j_gene: TRBJ2-1; abundance: NA; CDR3aa: CASSLLAGVSEQFF; CDR3nt: TGTGCCAGCAGCTTGCTAGCGGGAGTCTCTGAGCAGTTCTTC
v_gene: TRBV20-1; d_gene: NA; j_gene: TRBJ1-2; abundance: few; CDR3aa: CSATDKNYGYTF; CDR3nt: TGCAGTGCTACCGACAAGAACTATGGCTACACCTTC
v_gene: TRBV28; d_gene: NA; j_gene: TRBJ2-3; abundance: NA; CDR3aa: CASSLRELAGPDTQYF; CDR3nt: TGTGCCAGCAGTTTACGAGAACTAGCAGGGCCAGATACGCAGTATTTT
v_gene: TRBV10-3; d_gene: TRBD2; j_gene: TRBJ2-1; abundance: NA; CDR3aa: CAISGTSGSRYNEQFF; CDR3nt: TGTGCCATCAGTGGGACTAGCGGGAGTCGTTACAATGAGCAGTTCTTC
v_gene: TRBV4-1; d_gene: TRBD1; j_gene: TRBJ1-6; abundance: NA; CDR3aa: CASSRTGDGNSPLHF; CDR3nt: TGCGCCAGCAGCCGAACAGGGGACGGCAATTCACCCCTCCACTTT
v_gene: TRBV6-1; d_gene: NA; j_gene: TRBJ2-2; abundance: once; CDR3aa: CASNSNTGELFF; CDR3nt: TGTGCCAGCAACTCGAACACCGGGGAGCTGTTTTTT
v_gene: TRBV7-2; d_gene: NA; j_gene: TRBJ2-5; abundance: NA; CDR3aa: CASSSGTGETQYF; CDR3nt: TGTGCCAGCAGCTCGGGGACGGGAGAGACCCAGTACTTC
v_gene: TRBV6-1; d_gene: TRBD2; j_gene: TRBJ2-5; abundance: NA; CDR3aa: CASRGLAGETQYF; CDR3nt: TGTGCCAGCAGGGGACTAGCGGGAGAGACCCAGTACTTC
v_gene: TRBV6-5; d_gene: TRBD1; j_gene: TRBJ1-1; abundance: NA; CDR3aa: CASSFGTGGNTEAFF; CDR3nt: TGTGCCAGCAGTTTCGGGACAGGGGGGAACACTGAAGCTTTCTTT
v_gene: TRBV20-1; d_gene: TRBD2; j_gene: TRBJ2-4; abundance: NA; CDR3aa: CSAIGRGDIQYF; CDR3nt: TGCAGTGCTATTGGACGGGGGGACATTCAGTACTTC
v_gene: TRBV4-1; d_gene: TRBD1; j_gene: TRBJ2-1; abundance: NA; CDR3aa: CASSQLGTGRTRNEQFF; CDR3nt: TGCGCCAGCAGCCAACTAGGGACAGGACGAACCCGCAATGAGCAGTTCTTC
v_gene: TRBV7-3; d_gene: NA; j_gene: TRBJ2-1; abundance: NA; CDR3aa: CASSLRGANYNEQFF; CDR3nt: TGTGCCAGCAGCTTACGGGGGGCTAACTACAATGAGCAGTTCTTC
v_gene: TRBV20-1; d_gene: TRBD1; j_gene: TRBJ1-3; abundance: few; CDR3aa: CSATRTGRTSGNTIYF; CDR3nt: TGCAGTGCTACCCGGACAGGACGAACATCTGGAAACACCATATATTTT
v_gene: TRBV20-1; d_gene: NA; j_gene: TRBJ2-7; abundance: NA; CDR3aa: CSASTQGGEQYF; CDR3nt: TGCAGTGCGAGTACCCAGGGGGGCGAGCAGTACTTC
v_gene: TRBV7-9; d_gene: NA; j_gene: TRBJ2-1; abundance: NA; CDR3aa: CASSLMGGSYNEQFF; CDR3nt: TGTGCCAGCAGCTTAATGGGGGGCTCCTACAATGAGCAGTTCTTC
v_gene: TRBV2; d_gene: NA; j_gene: TRBJ1-5; abundance: NA; CDR3aa: CASREGGSPNQPQHF; CDR3nt: TGTGCCAGCAGGGAAGGGGGTTCCCCCAATCAGCCCCAGCATTTT
v_gene: TRBV7-3; d_gene: NA; j_gene: TRBJ2-5; abundance: NA; CDR3aa: CASSLMGGETQYF; CDR3nt: TGTGCCAGCAGCTTAATGGGGGGAGAGACCCAGTACTTC
v_gene: TRBV7-2; d_gene: NA; j_gene: TRBJ2-1; abundance: NA; CDR3aa: CASSLARNNEQFF; CDR3nt: TGTGCCAGCAGCTTAGCGCGTAACAATGAGCAGTTCTTC
v_gene: TRBV6-5; d_gene: TRBD1; j_gene: TRBJ1-1; abundance: NA; CDR3aa: CASRYGQGGTEAFF; CDR3nt: TGTGCCAGCAGGTACGGACAGGGAGGCACTGAAGCTTTCTTT
v_gene: TRBV19; d_gene: TRBD2; j_gene: TRBJ2-2; abundance: NA; CDR3aa: CASRPASGGNTGELFF; CDR3nt: TGTGCCAGTAGACCTGCTAGCGGAGGAAACACCGGGGAGCTGTTTTTT
v_gene: TRBV19; d_gene: NA; j_gene: TRBJ1-5; abundance: NA; CDR3aa: CASSPGAPARSNQPQHF; CDR3nt: TGTGCCAGTAGTCCTGGGGCTCCGGCACGGAGCAATCAGCCCCAGCATTTT
v_gene: TRBV19; d_gene: TRBD2; j_gene: TRBJ2-7; abundance: NA; CDR3aa: CASSPRTSGRHTYEQYF; CDR3nt: TGTGCCAGTAGTCCTCGGACTAGCGGGAGGCACACCTACGAGCAGTACTTC
v_gene: TRBV18; d_gene: TRBD1; j_gene: TRBJ2-3; abundance: NA; CDR3aa: CASSPRTGLDTQYF; CDR3nt: TGTGCCAGCTCACCAAGGACAGGTTTAGATACGCAGTATTTT
v_gene: TRBV24-1; d_gene: NA; j_gene: TRBJ2-3; abundance: NA; CDR3aa: CATTDSLTDTQYF; CDR3nt: TGTGCCACCACGGACAGCCTCACAGATACGCAGTATTTT
v_gene: TRBV19; d_gene: NA; j_gene: TRBJ2-7; abundance: NA; CDR3aa: CASSLGAGEGSYEQYF; CDR3nt: TGTGCCAGTAGTTTGGGAGCAGGCGAAGGTTCCTACGAGCAGTACTTC
v_gene: TRBV7-2; d_gene: TRBD1; j_gene: TRBJ2-7; abundance: NA; CDR3aa: CASSLTGTGVYEQYF; CDR3nt: TGTGCCAGCAGCCTGACCGGGACAGGGGTTTACGAGCAGTACTTC
v_gene: TRBV7-2; d_gene: TRBD2; j_gene: TRBJ2-5; abundance: few; CDR3aa: CASSPRGLAGGLETQYF; CDR3nt: TGTGCCAGCAGCCCCCGTGGACTAGCGGGAGGTCTAGAGACCCAGTACTTC
v_gene: TRBV28; d_gene: NA; j_gene: TRBJ1-3; abundance: NA; CDR3aa: CASRPGRSSGNTIYF; CDR3nt: TGTGCCAGCAGACCCGGACGGTCCTCTGGAAACACCATATATTTT
v_gene: TRBV28; d_gene: TRBD1; j_gene: TRBJ1-2; abundance: few; CDR3aa: CASSPAGQGNSYTF; CDR3nt: TGTGCCAGCAGTCCGGCCGGACAGGGGAACAGCTACACCTTC
v_gene: TRBV6-5; d_gene: NA; j_gene: TRBJ2-3; abundance: NA; CDR3aa: CASSSGSGTDTQYF; CDR3nt: TGTGCCAGCAGTTCGGGGTCGGGCACAGATACGCAGTATTTT
v_gene: TRBV28; d_gene: TRBD1; j_gene: TRBJ2-2; abundance: NA; CDR3aa: CASRDRAARELFF; CDR3nt: TGTGCCAGCCGTGACAGGGCCGCAAGGGAGCTGTTTTTT